This is a list of T cell receptor beta chains from one sample in a study of CD8 T cells in ankylosing spondylitis. From the 5' RACE reads, TCRdb called clonotypes with MiXCR, one entry per CDR3 protein. The repertoire holds a few hundred thousand distinct CDR3 sequences, with about 22% as singletons. Sequenced: blood, either unsorted or a sorted T cell fraction (not recorded which). The receptors were sampled from a male donor with ankylosing spondylitis. Both conserved end residues are part of each CDR3. A D gene is named only where the DNA matches it firmly. Expanded clones are given a class, and other clones once, few, many or no size at all.

v_gene	d_gene	j_gene	len	abundance	CDR3nt	CDR3aa
TRBV3-1	.	TRBJ2-7	16	few	TGTGCCAGCAGCCAAGATCCAGCAGGGCCCACCTACGAGCAGTACTTC	CASSQDPAGPTYEQYF
TRBV2	.	TRBJ2-6	13	.	TGTGCCAGCACTTTTTTTGGGGCCAACGTCCTGACTTTC	CASTFFGANVLTF
TRBV5-1	TRBD1	TRBJ2-7	16	few	TGCGCCAGCAGCTTCAATCCGGGACAGGGGGCCGGAGAGCAGTACTTC	CASSFNPGQGAGEQYF
TRBV7-2	.	TRBJ1-2	13	.	TGTGCCAGCAGCTTAGACGGGGAATATGGCTACACCTTC	CASSLDGEYGYTF
TRBV29-1	.	TRBJ1-5	13	few	TGCAGCGTTGCGCGGCGGATCAATCAGCCCCAGCATTTT	CSVARRINQPQHF
TRBV29-1	TRBD2	TRBJ2-2	13	many	TGCAGCGTTAGCGGGACGAACACCGGGGAGCTGTTTTTT	CSVSGTNTGELFF
TRBV6-6	.	TRBJ2-7	12	.	TGTGCCACCCGAACTGCATCCTACGAGCAGTACTTC	CATRTASYEQYF
TRBV5-1	TRBD1	TRBJ2-7	15	.	TGCGCCAGCAGTTCCTTTTGGACAGGGGATAACGAGCAGTACTTC	CASSSFWTGDNEQYF
TRBV10-3	TRBD1	TRBJ2-7	13	.	TGTGCCACTCGGACAGGGGAGGCCTACGAGCAGTACTTC	CATRTGEAYEQYF
TRBV5-4	.	TRBJ2-5	14	.	TGTGCCAGCAGTTCCCGACAGGAACAAGAGACCCAGTACTTC	CASSSRQEQETQYF
TRBV3-1	.	TRBJ2-5	13	many	TGTGCCAGCAGCCTACTTAGAGGCGAGACCCAGTACTTC	CASSLLRGETQYF
TRBV4-3	TRBD1	TRBJ2-7	18	few	TGCGCCAGCAGCCAAGAAAGAGTTCTGGGACAGACCCGCTACGAGCAGTACTTC	CASSQERVLGQTRYEQYF
TRBV15	TRBD2	TRBJ2-3	16	.	TGTGCCACCAGCAGCTTCAGTCCTGGGAGGGAGGATACGCAGTATTTT	CATSSFSPGREDTQYF
TRBV20-1	.	TRBJ1-4	13	.	TGCAGTGCTAGGTCGGGACGGAATGAAAAACTGTTTTTT	CSARSGRNEKLFF
TRBV12-3/TRBV12-4	.	TRBJ1-2	12	few	TGTGCCAGCAGAGCGGGAGTCTATGGCTACACCTTC	CASRAGVYGYTF
TRBV20-1	TRBD2	TRBJ2-2	19	.	TGCAGTGCTAGAGGTCCCGGATTCGGGACTAGCGTTAACAGGCGGGAGCTGTTTTTT	CSARGPGFGTSVNRRELFF
TRBV29-1	TRBD1	TRBJ2-7	13	few	TGCAGCGCTGGGGGGGACAGGGCCTACGAGCAGTACTTC	CSAGGDRAYEQYF
TRBV5-1	.	TRBJ2-7	13	.	TGCGCCAGCAGCTTGGCCCTAGCTACGGAGCAGTACTTC	CASSLALATEQYF
TRBV28	TRBD2	TRBJ2-7	17	.	TGTGCCAGCAGTTTCCCGGCGGGAGGGCTAAGCTCCTACGAGCAGTACTTC	CASSFPAGGLSSYEQYF
TRBV12-3/TRBV12-4	.	TRBJ1-5	14	few	TGTGCCAGCAGTTTGTGGCAAAGCAATCAGCCCCAGCATTTT	CASSLWQSNQPQHF
TRBV20-1	.	TRBJ2-7	14	few	TGCAGTGCTAGAGCAACAGCCGGGTCCTACGAGCAGTACTTC	CSARATAGSYEQYF
TRBV5-1	TRBD2	TRBJ2-1	16	.	TGCGCCAGCAGCGACGGGACTAGCGGGGTAAGGAATGAGCAGTTCTTC	CASSDGTSGVRNEQFF
TRBV4-1	.	TRBJ2-2	16	few	TGCGCCAGCAGCCAAGATCAGGGTGGGAGGACCGGGGAGCTGTTTTTT	CASSQDQGGRTGELFF
TRBV5-1	TRBD2	TRBJ2-7	18	.	TGCGCCAGCAGCTTGGTTGCTAGCGGGCCTATAAGCTCCTACGAGCAGTACTTC	CASSLVASGPISSYEQYF
TRBV7-2	.	TRBJ2-1	16	.	TGTGCCAGCAGCCCCAGCTTGTGGGTGACAGGTAATGAGCAGTTCTTC	CASSPSLWVTGNEQFF
TRBV12-3/TRBV12-4	.	TRBJ1-3	14	few	TGTGCCAGCAGTTATACAGCCTCTGGAAACACCATATATTTT	CASSYTASGNTIYF
TRBV3-1	TRBD1	TRBJ2-7	13	few	TGTGCCAGCAGTTTGCAGGGGGACCACGAGCAGTACTTC	CASSLQGDHEQYF
TRBV14	TRBD1	TRBJ2-2	17	.	TGTGCCAGCAGCCGCGGGCCGGGACAGGGGCACACCGGGGAGCTGTTTTTT	CASSRGPGQGHTGELFF
TRBV2	TRBD1	TRBJ1-5	16	.	TGTGCCAGCACTAGGGACAGGGCAAGGAGCAATCAGCCCCAGCATTTT	CASTRDRARSNQPQHF
TRBV6-6	.	TRBJ2-1	12	.	TGTGCCAGCAGGGATCAAGGGGATGAGCAGTTCTTC	CASRDQGDEQFF
TRBV5-1	TRBD2	TRBJ2-7	13	.	TGCGCCAGCAGCTACGCGGGAGACTACGAGCAGTACTTC	CASSYAGDYEQYF
TRBV20-1	.	TRBJ2-5	14	few	TGCAGTGCGCCTTCCCACGGGAGAGTAGAGACCCAGTACTTC	CSAPSHGRVETQYF
TRBV12-3/TRBV12-4	.	TRBJ2-7	12	.	TGTGCCAGCAGCGTAGGACAGTACGAGCAGTACTTC	CASSVGQYEQYF
TRBV5-1	TRBD1	TRBJ1-2	15	once	TGCGCCAGCAGCTCCCGGACAGGGAAAGCGAGTGGCTACACCTTC	CASSSRTGKASGYTF
TRBV29-1	.	TRBJ1-2	15	few	TGCAGCGTTGTACGGGGGGCAGGGTCTAACTATGGCTACACCTTC	CSVVRGAGSNYGYTF
TRBV21-1	.	TRBJ2-1	13	few	TGTGCCAGCACCAAAAGGGGGTCTTGGGAGCAGTTCTTC	CASTKRGSWEQFF
TRBV15	TRBD1	TRBJ2-7	15	few	TGTGCCACCAGCAGAGATCCGGGACAGGGCTACGAGCAGTACTTC	CATSRDPGQGYEQYF
TRBV6-5	.	TRBJ2-7	14	.	TGTGCCAGCAGTTACAAGACCGCAAACTACGAGCAGTACTTC	CASSYKTANYEQYF
TRBV5-1	.	TRBJ2-2	16	few	TGCGCCAGCAGCTTGGACGCGGGTACGAACACCGGGGAGCTGTTTTTT	CASSLDAGTNTGELFF
TRBV29-1	.	TRBJ2-1	14	.	TGCAGCGTTGAAAGGCGACGTAGCCCTTATGAGCAGTTCTTC	CSVERRRSPYEQFF
TRBV7-8	.	TRBJ2-1	15	.	TGTGCCAGCAGCCGAGATACTAGCCCACACAATGAGCAGTTCTTC	CASSRDTSPHNEQFF
TRBV29-1	TRBD2	TRBJ2-1	16	many	TGCAGCGTTGCCCTGGCGGGAGGGTGGAGTGGCAATGAGCAGTTCTTC	CSVALAGGWSGNEQFF
TRBV10-3	TRBD1	TRBJ2-5	14	.	TGTGCCATCAGTGGCGACAGGGTATCGGAGACCCAGTACTTC	CAISGDRVSETQYF
TRBV5-1	.	TRBJ2-3	14	.	TGCGCCAGCAGCGGGGGTGGGAGCACAGATACGCAGTATTTT	CASSGGGSTDTQYF
TRBV6-5	.	TRBJ1-6	15	.	TGTGCCAGCAGTTACTCGTCTCTGTTTGGTTCACCCCTCCACTTT	CASSYSSLFGSPLHF
TRBV29-1	.	TRBJ2-7	12	.	TGCAGCGTTGAGGGGTTTTCCTACGAGCAGTACTTC	CSVEGFSYEQYF
TRBV14	.	TRBJ2-1	16	.	TGTGCCAGCAGCCAGTGGGGGGACGGGGCCCTCAATGAGCAGTTCTTC	CASSQWGDGALNEQFF
TRBV4-2	.	TRBJ2-7	14	.	TGTGCCAGCAGCCAAGGATCCCATACCTACGAGCAGTACTTC	CASSQGSHTYEQYF
TRBV29-1	.	TRBJ2-3	15	few	TGCAGCGTTGCCCTACAGGGGACTAGCACAGATACGCAGTATTTT	CSVALQGTSTDTQYF
TRBV7-8	.	TRBJ1-2	15	few	TGTGCCAGCAGCTTCGGGAACCCAAATCGATATGGCTACACCTTC	CASSFGNPNRYGYTF
TRBV27	TRBD1	TRBJ2-6	18	.	TGTGCCAGCAGTCCACATTTAGGGACAGTAACTGGGGCCAACGTCCTGACTTTC	CASSPHLGTVTGANVLTF
TRBV29-1	TRBD2	TRBJ2-5	13	.	TGCAGCGTCAGTCCTAGCGGGAGTGAGACCCAGTACTTC	CSVSPSGSETQYF
TRBV12-3/TRBV12-4	.	TRBJ2-1	12	.	TGTGCCAGCAGTTCAGACAGCAATGAGCAGTTCTTC	CASSSDSNEQFF
TRBV28	.	TRBJ2-7	14	few	TGTGCCACCTATCCGGCCCCCCTCACCTACGAGCAGTACTTC	CATYPAPLTYEQYF
TRBV7-9	.	TRBJ1-3	14	once	TGTGCCAGCAGCCACACGGGTCCGGTATACACCATATATTTT	CASSHTGPVYTIYF
TRBV6-1	.	TRBJ2-3	13	.	TGTGCCAGCAGTGAAGCGGCACTAGGGACGCAGTATTTT	CASSEAALGTQYF
TRBV7-8	TRBD2	TRBJ2-1	17	.	TGTGCCAGCAGCTTTGGGCGCCGGACTAGGGCTGGCGATGAGCAGTTCTTC	CASSFGRRTRAGDEQFF
TRBV2	TRBD1	TRBJ2-3	14	.	TGTGCCAGCAGTGGTGACAGGGGGTCAGATACGCAGTATTTT	CASSGDRGSDTQYF
TRBV7-3	.	TRBJ2-1	17	few	TGTGCCAGCAGCTTAACCAGGCAGACAAACTCCTACAATGAGCAGTTCTTC	CASSLTRQTNSYNEQFF